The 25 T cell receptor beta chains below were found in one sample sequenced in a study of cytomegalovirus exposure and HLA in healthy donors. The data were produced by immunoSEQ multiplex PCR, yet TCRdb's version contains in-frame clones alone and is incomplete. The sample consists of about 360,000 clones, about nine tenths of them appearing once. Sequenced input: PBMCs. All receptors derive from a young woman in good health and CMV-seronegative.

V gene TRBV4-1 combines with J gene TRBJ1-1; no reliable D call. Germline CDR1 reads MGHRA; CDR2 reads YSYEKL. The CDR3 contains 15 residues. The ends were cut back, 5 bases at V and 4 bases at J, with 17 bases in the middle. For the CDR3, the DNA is TGCGCCAGCAGCTTCGCCGGCACTATCCCCACTGAAGCTTTCTTT. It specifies CASSFAGTIPTEAFF.

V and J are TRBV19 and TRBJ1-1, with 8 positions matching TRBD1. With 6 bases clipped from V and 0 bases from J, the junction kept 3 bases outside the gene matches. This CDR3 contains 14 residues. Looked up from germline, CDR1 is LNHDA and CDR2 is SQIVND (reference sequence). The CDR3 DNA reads TGTGCCAGTAGCTTACAGGGGGTGAACACTGAAGCTTTCTTT. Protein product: CASSLQGVNTEAFF.

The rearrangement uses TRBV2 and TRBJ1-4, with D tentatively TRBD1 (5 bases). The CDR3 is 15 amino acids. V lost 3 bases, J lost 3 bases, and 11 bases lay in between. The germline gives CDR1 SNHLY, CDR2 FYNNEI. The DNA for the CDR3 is TGTGCCAGCAGTGAGGGGCGGCGGCCTAATGAAAAACTGTTTTTT. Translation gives CASSEGRRPNEKLFF.

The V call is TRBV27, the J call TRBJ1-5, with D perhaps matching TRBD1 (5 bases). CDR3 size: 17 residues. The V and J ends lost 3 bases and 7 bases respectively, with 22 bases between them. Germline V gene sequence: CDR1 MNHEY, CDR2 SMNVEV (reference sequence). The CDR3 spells CASSFLLSGKLSQPQHF. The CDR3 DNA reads TGTGCCAGCAGTTTCCTTCTCTCAGGGAAACTCAGCCAGCCCCAGCATTTT.

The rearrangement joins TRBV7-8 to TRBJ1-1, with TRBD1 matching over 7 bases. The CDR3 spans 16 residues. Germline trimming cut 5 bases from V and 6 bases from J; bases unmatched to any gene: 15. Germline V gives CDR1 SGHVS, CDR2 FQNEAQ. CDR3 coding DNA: TGTGCCAGCAGCCCACGGACAGGAGGCCTTAACGCTGAAGCTTTCTTT. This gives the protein CASSPRTGGLNAEAFF.

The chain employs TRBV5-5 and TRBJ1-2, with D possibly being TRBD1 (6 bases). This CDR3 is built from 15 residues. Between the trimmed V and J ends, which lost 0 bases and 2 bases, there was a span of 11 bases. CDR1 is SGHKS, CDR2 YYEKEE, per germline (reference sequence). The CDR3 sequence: CASSLEGGANYGYTF. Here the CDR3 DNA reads TGTGCCAGCAGCTTGGAAGGGGGGGCAAACTATGGCTACACCTTC.

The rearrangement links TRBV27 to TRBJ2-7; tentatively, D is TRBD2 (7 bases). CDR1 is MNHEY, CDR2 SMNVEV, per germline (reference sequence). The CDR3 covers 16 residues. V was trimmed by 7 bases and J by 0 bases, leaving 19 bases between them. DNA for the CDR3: TGTGCCAGCACCCTCGTCGAGGGGGGGAGCTCCTACGAGCAGTACTTC. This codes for CASTLVEGGSSYEQYF.

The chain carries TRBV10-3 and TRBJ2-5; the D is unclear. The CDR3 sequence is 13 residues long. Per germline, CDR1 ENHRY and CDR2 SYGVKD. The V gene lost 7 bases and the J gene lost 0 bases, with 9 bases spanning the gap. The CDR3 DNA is TGTGCCATCAAACGGGTTAACCAAGAGACCCAGTACTTC. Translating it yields CAIKRVNQETQYF.

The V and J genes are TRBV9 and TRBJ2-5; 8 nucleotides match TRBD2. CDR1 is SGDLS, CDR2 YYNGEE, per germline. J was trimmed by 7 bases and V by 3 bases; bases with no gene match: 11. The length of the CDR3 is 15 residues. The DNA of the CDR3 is TGTGCCAGCAGCGGCGGGACTAGTGAGGTCGGGACCCAGTACTTC. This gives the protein CASSGGTSEVGTQYF.

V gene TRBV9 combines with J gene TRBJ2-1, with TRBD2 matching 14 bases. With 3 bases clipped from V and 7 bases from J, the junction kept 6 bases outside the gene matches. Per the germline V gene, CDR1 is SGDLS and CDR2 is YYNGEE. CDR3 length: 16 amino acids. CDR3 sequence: CASSAGTSGSLNEQFF. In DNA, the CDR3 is TGTGCCAGCAGCGCCGGGACTAGCGGGAGTCTGAATGAGCAGTTCTTC.

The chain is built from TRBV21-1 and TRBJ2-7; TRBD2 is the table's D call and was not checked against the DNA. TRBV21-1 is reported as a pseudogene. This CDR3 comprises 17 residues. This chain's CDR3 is CASSKVSVGLYTYEQYF. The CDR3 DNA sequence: TGTGCCAGCAGCAAAGTCTCAGTTGGACTTTACACCTACGAGCAGTACTTC.

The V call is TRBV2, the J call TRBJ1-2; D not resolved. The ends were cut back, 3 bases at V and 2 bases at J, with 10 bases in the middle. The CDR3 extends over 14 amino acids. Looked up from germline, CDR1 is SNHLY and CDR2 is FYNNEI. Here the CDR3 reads CASSEGGRNYGYTF. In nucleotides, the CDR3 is TGTGCCAGCAGTGAGGGAGGGAGGAACTATGGCTACACCTTC.

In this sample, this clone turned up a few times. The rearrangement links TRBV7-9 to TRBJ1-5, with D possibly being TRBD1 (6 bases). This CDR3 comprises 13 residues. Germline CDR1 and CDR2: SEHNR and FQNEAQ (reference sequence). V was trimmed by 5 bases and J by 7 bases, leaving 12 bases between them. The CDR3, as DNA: TGTGCCAGCAGCCTAGGGACATCCCAGCCCCAGCATTTT. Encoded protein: CASSLGTSQPQHF.

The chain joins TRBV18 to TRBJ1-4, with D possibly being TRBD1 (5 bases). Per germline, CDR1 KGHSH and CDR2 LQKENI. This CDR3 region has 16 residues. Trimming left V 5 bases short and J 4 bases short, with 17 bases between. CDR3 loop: CASSGRRQRDNEKLFF. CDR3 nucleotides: TGTGCCAGCTCAGGTCGGAGACAGCGGGATAATGAAAAACTGTTTTTT.

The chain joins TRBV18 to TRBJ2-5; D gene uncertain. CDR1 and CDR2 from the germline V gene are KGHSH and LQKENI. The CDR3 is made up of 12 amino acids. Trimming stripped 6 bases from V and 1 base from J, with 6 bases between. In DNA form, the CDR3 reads TGTGCCAGCTCCCCTACCCAAGAGACCCAGTACTTC. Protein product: CASSPTQETQYF.

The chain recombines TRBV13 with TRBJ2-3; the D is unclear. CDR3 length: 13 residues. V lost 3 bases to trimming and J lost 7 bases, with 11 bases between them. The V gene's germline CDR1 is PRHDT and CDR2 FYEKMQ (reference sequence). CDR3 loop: CASSFFSENTQYF. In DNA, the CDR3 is TGTGCCAGCAGCTTTTTCTCCGAGAATACGCAGTATTTT.

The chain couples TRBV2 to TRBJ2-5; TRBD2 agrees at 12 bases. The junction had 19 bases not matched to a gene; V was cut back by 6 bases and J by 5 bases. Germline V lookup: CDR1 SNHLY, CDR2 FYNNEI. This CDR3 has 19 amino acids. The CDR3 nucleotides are TGTGCCAGCAGAGGTCGGTGGGCTAGCGGGGGGGCCGTAGTGGAGACCCAGTACTTC. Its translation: CASRGRWASGGAVVETQYF.

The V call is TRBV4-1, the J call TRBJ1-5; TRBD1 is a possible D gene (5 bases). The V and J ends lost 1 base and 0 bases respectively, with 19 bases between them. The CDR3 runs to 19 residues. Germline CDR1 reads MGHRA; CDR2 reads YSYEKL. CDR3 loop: CASSQVRGLGPHSNQPQHF. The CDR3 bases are TGCGCCAGCAGCCAAGTGCGGGGCTTGGGACCGCATAGCAATCAGCCCCAGCATTTT.

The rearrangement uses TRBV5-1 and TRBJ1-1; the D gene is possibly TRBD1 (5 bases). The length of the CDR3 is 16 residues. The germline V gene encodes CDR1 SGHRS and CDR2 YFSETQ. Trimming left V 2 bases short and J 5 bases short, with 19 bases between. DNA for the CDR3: TGCGCCAGCAGCTTCGTGTCGTTTCAGGGTGAAACTGAAGCTTTCTTT. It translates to CASSFVSFQGETEAFF.

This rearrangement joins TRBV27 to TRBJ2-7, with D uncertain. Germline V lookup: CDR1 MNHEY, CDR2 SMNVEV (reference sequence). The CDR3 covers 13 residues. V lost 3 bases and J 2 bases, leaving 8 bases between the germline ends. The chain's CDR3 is CASSFALTYEQYF. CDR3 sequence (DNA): TGTGCCAGCAGTTTTGCGCTTACCTACGAGCAGTACTTC.

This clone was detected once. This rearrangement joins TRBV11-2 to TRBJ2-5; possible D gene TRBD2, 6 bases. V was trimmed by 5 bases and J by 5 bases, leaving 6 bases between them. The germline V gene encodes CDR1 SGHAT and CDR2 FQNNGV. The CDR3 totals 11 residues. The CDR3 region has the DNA TGTGCCAGCAGCAGCGGGGAGACCCAGTACTTC. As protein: CASSSGETQYF.

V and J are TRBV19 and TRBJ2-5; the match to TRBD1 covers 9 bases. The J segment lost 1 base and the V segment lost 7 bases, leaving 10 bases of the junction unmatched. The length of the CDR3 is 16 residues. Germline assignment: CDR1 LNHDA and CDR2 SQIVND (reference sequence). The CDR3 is CASKGPGQGSQETQYF. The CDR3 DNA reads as TGTGCCAGTAAAGGGCCGGGACAGGGATCCCAAGAGACCCAGTACTTC.

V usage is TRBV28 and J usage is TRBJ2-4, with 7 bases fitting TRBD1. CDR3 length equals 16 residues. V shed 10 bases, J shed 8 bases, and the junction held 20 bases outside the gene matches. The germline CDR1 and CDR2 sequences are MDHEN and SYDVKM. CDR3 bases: TGTGCCACCAGGGGGAAATCAGGGGTTGATAGGTACATTCAGTACTTC. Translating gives CATRGKSGVDRYIQYF.

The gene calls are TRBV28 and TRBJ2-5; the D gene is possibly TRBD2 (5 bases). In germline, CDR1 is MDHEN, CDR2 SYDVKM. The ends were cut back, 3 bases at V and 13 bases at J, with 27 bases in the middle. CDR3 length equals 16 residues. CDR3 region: CASSFATDSRTEGLYF. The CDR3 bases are TGTGCCAGCAGTTTTGCCACCGATTCCCGGACTGAAGGTCTGTACTTC. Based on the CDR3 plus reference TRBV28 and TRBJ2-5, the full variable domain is DVKVTQSSRYLVKRTGEKVFLECVQDMDHENMFWYRQDPGLGLRLIYFSYDVKMKEKGDIPEGYSVSREKKERFSLILESASTNQTSMYLCASSFATDSRTEGLYFGPGTRLLVL.

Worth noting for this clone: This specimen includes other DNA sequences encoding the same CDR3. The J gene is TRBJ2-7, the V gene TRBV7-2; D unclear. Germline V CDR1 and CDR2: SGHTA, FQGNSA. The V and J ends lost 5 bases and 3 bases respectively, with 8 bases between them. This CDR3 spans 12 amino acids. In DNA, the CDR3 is TGTGCCAGCAGCCGGTCCCTCTACGAGCAGTACTTC. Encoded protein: CASSRSLYEQYF. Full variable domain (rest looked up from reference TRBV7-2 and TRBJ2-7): GAGVSQSPSNKVTEKGKDVELRCDPISGHTALYWYRQSLGQGLEFLIYFQGNSAPDKSGLPSDRFSAERTGGSVSTLTIQRTQQEDSAVYLCASSRSLYEQYFGPGTRLTVT.